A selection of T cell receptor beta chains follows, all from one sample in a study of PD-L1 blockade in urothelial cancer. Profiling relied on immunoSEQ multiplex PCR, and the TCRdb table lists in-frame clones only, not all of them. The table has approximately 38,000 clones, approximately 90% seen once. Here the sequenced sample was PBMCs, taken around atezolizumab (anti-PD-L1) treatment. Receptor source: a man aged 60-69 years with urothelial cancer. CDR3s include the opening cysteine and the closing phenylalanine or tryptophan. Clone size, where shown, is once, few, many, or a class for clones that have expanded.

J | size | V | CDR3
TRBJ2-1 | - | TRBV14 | CASSLKAGLNEQFF
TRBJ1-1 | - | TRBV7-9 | CAGLGTGGAGTGTEAFF
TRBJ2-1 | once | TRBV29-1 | CSVSVLEGQFF
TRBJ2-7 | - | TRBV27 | CASRLWGTSRDEQYF
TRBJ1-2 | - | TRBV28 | CASSQGGNYGYTF
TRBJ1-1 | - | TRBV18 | CASSPRGGRNTEAFF
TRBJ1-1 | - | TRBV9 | CASSVATGFAEAFF
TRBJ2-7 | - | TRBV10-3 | CAISEQSYEQYF
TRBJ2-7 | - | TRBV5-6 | CASTMTGAYEQYF
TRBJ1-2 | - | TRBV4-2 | CASSQDCETGDRHYGYTF
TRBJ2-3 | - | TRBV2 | CASSLGQPGTDTQYF
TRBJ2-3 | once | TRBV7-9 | CASSSLAGGTDTQYF
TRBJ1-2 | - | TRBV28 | CASSTLGGSNYGYTF
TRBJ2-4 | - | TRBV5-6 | CASSPGLAGGQAKNIQYF
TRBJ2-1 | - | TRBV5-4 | CASSSGTSASYNEQFF
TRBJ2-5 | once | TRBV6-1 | CASGLQGTETQYF
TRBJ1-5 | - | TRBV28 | CASSFPGTEVNQPQHF
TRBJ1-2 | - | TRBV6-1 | CASSEIGVGYTF
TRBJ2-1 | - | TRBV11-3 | CASSLMTGGRNEQFF
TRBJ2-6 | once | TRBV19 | CASSIARGHSKGANVLTF
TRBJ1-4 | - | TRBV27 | CASSRRTGVNEKLFF
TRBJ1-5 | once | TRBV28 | CASNLGGVNSNQPQHF
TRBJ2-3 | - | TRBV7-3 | CASSPTGTSGGSTDTQYF
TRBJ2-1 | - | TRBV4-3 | CASSQDTQGPYNEQFF
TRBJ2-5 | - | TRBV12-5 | CASGPGVGGGETQYF
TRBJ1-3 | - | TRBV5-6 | CASSLRGLLSGNTIYF
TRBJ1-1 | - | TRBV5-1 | CASSLTVGVSEAFF
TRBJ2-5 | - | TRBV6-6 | CASSYEETQYF
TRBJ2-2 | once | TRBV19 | CASSISSVSTGELFF
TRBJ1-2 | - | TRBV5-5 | CASSGVTGNYGYTF
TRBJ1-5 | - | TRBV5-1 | CASSPVSGEGNQPQHF
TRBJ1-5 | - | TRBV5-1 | CASSLDGQALGQPQHF
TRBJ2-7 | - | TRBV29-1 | CSVRTSGRINEQYF
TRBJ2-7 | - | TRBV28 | CASSPTRLAGRYEQYF
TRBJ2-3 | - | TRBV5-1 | CASSRGTQRLTDTQYF
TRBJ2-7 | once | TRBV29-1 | CSVGRGEPNRKSYEQYF
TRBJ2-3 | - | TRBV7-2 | CASSLRVAGGRTDTQYF
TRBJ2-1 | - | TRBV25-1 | CASSAGAYNEQFF
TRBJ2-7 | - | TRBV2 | CASSASLSYEQYF
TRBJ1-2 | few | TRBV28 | CASGRQNYGYTF
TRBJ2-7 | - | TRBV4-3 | CASSQGSRGSGEQYF